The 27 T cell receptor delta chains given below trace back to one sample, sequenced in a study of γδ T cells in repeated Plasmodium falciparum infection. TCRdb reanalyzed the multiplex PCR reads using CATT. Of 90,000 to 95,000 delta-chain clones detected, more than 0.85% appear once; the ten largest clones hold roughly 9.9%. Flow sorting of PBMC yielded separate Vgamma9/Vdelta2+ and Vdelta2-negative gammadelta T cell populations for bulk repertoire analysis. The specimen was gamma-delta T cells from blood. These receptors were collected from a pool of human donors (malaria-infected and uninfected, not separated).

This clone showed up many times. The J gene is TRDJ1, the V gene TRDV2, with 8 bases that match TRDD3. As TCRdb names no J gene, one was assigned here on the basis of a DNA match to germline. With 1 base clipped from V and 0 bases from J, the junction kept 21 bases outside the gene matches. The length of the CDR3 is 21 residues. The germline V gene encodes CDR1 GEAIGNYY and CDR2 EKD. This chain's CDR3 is CACDTIRMGGTGGPDTDKLIF. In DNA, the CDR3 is TGTGCCTGTGACACGATCCGTATGGGGGGTACTGGGGGGCCTGACACCGATAAACTCATCTTT.

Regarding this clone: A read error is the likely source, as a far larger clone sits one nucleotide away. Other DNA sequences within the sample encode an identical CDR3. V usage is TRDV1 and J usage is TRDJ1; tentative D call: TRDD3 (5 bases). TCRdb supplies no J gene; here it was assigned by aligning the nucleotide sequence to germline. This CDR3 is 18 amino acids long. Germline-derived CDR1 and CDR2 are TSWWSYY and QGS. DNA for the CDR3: TGCGCTCTTGGGGAAAATCCCTCCCAAAGTTTCTACGGAGGTAAACTCATCTTT. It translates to CALGENPSQSFYGGKLIF.

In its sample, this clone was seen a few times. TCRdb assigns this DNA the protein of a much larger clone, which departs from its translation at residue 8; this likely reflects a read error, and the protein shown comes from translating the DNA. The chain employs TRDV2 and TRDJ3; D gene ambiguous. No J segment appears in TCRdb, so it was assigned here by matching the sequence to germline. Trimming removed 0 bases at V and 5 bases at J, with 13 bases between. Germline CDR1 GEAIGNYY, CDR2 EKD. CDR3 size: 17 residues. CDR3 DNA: TGTGCCTGTGACACCGCCGAAAAGAACAGGGACACCCGACAGATGTTTTTC. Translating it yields CACDTAEKNRDTRQMFF.

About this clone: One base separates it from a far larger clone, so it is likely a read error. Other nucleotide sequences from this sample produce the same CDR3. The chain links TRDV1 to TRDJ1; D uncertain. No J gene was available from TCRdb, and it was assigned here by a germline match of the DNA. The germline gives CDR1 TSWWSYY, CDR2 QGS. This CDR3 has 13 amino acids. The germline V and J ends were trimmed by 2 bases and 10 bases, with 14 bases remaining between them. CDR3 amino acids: CALGEGVRGLLIF. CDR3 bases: TGTGCTCTTGGGGAAGGAGTACGGGGTTTACTCATCTTT.

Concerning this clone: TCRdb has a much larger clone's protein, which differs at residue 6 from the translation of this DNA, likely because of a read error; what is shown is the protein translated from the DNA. The CDR3 region has the DNA TGTGCTCTTGGGGAATGCCTTGTTGGGGGATACATGACCGATAAACTCATCTTT. Its translation: CALGECLVGGYMTDKLIF. J is TRDJ1 and V is TRDV1, with 10 bases aligning to TRDD3. TCRdb offers no J gene call, so here the DNA was matched to germline to obtain one. Trimming removed 2 bases from V and 2 bases from J; junction bases left unmatched: 11. Germline V CDR1 and CDR2: TSWWSYY, QGS. This CDR3 is 18 amino acids long.

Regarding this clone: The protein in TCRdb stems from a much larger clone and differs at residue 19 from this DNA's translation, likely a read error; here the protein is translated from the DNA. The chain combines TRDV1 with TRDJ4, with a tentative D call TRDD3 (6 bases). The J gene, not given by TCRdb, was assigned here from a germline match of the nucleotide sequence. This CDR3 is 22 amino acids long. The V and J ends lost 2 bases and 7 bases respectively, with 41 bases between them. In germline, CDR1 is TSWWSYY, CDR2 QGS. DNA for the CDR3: TGTGCTCTTGGGGAAGCTGCCCCTGGGGTTTCCACGGCGAAAAACCCTCTAGGACTCCTGATCTTT. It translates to CALGEAAPGVSTAKNPLGLLIF.

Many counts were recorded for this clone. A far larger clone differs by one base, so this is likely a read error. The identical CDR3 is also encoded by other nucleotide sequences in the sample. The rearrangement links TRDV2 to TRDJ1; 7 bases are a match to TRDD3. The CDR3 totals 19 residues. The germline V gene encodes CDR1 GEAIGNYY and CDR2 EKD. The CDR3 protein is CACDTVGGYDNDYTDKLIF. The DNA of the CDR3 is TGTGCCTGTGACACGGTTGGTGGATACGACAACGACTACACCGATAAGCTCATCTTT.

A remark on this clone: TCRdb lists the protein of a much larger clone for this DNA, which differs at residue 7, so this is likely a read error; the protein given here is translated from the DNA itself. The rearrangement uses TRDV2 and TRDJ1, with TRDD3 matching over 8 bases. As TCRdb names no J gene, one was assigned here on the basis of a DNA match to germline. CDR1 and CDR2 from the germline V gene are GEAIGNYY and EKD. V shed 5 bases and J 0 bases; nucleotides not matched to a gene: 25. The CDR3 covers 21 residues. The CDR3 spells CACVLPSPRLLGGKYTDKLIF. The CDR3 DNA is TGTGCCTGTGTACTTCCTTCCCCTCGCCTACTGGGGGGTAAGTACACCGATAAACTCATCTTT.

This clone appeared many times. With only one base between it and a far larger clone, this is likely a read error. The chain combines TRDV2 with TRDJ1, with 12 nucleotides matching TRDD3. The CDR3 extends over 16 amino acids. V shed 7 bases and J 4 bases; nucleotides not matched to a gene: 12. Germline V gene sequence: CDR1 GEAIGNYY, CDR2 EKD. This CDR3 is CAWGFLYWGILDKLIF. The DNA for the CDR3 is TGTGCCTGGGGATTCTTGTACTGGGGGATACTCGATAAACTCATCTTT.

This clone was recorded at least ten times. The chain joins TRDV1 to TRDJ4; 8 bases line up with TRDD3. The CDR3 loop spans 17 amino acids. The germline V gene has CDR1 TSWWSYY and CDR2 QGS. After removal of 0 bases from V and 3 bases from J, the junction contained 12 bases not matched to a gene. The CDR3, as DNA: TGTGCTCTTGGGGAACTATCCCCTACCTGGGATACGGGACCCCTGATCTTT. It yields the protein CALGELSPTWDTGPLIF.

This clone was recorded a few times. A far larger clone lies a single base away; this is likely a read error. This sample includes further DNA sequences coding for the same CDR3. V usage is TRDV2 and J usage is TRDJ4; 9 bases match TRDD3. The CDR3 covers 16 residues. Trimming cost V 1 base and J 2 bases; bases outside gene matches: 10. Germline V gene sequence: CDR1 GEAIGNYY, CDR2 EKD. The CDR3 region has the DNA TGTGCCTGTGACACAAAGGCTGTCGGGGATACGAGACCCCTGATCTTT. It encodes CACDTKAVGDTRPLIF.

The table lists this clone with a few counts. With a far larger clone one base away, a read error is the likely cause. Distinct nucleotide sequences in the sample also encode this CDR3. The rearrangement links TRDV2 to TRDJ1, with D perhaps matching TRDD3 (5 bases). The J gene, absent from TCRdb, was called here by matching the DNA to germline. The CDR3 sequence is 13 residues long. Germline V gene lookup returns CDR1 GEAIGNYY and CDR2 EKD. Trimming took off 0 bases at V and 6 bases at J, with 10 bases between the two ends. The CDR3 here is CACDTTYWNKLIF. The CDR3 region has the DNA TGTGCCTGTGACACCACGTACTGGAATAAACTCATCTTT.

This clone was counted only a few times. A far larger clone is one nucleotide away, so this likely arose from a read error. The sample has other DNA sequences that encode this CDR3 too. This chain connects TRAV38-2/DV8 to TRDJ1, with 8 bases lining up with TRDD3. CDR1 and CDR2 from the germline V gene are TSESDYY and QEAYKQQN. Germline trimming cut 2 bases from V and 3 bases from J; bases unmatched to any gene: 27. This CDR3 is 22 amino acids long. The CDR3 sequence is CAYRRFFAFPPSTGGYADKLIF. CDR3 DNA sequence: TGTGCTTATAGGAGATTCTTTGCCTTCCCCCCGAGTACTGGGGGGTACGCCGATAAACTCATCTTT.

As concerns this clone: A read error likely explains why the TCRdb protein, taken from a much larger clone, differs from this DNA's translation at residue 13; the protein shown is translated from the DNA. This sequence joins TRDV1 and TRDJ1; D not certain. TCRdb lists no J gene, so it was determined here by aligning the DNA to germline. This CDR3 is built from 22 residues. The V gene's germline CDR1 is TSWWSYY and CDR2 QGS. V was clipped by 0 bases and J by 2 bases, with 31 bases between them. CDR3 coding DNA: TGTGCTCTTGGGGAACTCAACTGCATCATAAAGGCCTCCCTTATAGGAACCGATAAACTCATCTTT. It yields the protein CALGELNCIIKASLIGTDKLIF.

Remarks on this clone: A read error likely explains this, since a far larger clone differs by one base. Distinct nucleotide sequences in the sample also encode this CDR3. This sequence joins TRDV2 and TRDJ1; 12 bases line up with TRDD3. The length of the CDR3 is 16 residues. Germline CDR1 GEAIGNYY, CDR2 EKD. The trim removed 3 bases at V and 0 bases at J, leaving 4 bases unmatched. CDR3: CACDVLGDTNTDKLIF. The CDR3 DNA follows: TGTGCCTGTGACGTGCTGGGGGATACGAACACCGATAAACTCATCTTT.

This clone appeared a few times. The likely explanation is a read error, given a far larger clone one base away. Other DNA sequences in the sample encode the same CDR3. For the CDR3, the DNA is TGTGCTCTTGGGAAGTTACTGGAGAACACCGATAAGCTCATCTTT. Translation gives CALGKLLENTDKLIF. This chain uses TRDV1 with TRDJ1; the D gene is possibly TRDD3 (5 bases). The CDR3 length is 15 residues. Germline loops: CDR1 TSWWSYY, CDR2 QGS.

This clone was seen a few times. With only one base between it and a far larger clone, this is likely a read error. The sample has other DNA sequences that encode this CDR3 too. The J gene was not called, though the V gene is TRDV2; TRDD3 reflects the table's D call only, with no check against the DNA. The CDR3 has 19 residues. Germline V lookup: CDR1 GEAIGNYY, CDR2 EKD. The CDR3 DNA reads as TGTGCCTGTGACACCGTTAGAGGGATGGAGGGGGGATACACCGATAAGCTCATCTTT. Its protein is CACDTVRGMEGGYTDKLIF.

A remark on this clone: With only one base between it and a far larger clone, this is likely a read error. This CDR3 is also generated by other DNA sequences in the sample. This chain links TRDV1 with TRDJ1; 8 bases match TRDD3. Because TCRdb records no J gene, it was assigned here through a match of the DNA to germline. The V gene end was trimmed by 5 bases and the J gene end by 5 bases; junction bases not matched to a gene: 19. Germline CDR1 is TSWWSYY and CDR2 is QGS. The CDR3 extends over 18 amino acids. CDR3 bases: TGTGCTCTTGGGACCTCGAGGTCCGTGGGGGATGAAACTGATAAACTCATCTTT. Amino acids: CALGTSRSVGDETDKLIF.

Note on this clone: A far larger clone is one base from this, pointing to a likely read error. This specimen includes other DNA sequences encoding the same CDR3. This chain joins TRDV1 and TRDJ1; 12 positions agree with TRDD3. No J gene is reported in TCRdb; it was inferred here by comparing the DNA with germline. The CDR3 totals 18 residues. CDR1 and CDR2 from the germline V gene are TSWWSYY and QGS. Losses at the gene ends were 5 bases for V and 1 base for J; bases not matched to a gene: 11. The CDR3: CALGLLRLGDTITDKLIF. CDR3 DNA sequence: TGTGCTCTTGGGCTTCTACGGCTGGGGGATACGATCACCGATAAACTCATCTTT.

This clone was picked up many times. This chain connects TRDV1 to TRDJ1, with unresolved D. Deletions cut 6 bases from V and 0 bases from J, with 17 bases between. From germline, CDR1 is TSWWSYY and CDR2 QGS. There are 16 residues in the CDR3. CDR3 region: CALGSRQITDTDKLIF. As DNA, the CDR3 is TGTGCTCTTGGCAGCAGACAAATCACTGACACCGATAAACTCATCTTT.

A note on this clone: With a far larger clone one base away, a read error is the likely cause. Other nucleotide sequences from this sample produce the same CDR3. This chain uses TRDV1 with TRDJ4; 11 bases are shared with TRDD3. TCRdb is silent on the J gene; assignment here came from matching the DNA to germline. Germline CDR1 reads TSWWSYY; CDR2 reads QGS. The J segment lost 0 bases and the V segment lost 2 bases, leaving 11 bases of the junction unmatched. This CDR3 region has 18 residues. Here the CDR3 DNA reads TGTGCTCTTGGGGAAAAGATTCAACTGGGGGATAAAGCCAGACCCCTGATCTTT. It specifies CALGEKIQLGDKARPLIF.

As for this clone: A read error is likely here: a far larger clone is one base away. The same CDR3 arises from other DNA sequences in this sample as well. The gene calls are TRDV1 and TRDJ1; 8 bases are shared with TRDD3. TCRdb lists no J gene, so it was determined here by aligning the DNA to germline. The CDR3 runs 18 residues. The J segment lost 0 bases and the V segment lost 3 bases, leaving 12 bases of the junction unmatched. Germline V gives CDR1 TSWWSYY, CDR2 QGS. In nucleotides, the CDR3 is TGTGCTCTTGGGGACCCAGTTTGGGATACGCATAACACCGATAAACTCATCTTT. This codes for CALGDPVWDTHNTDKLIF.

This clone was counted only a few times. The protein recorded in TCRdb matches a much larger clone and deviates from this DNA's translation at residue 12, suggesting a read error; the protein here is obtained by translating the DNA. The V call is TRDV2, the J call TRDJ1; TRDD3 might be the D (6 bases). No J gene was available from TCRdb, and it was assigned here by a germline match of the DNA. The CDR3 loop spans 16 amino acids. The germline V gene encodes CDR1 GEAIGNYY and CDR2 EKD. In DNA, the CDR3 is TGTGCCTGTGACACCGCCACCTCTACTGGGACCGGTAAACTCATCTTT. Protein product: CACDTATSTGTGKLIF.

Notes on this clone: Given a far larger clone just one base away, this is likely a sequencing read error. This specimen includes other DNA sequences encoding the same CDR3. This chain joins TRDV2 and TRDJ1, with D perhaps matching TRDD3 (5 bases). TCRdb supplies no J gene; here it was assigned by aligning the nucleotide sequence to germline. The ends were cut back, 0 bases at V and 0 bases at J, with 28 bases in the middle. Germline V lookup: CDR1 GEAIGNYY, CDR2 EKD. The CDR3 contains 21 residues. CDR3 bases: TGTGCCTGTGACACCATCCTCGTCGGGGGGTACGCGATGGAGTACACCGATAAACTCATCTTT. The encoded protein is CACDTILVGGYAMEYTDKLIF.

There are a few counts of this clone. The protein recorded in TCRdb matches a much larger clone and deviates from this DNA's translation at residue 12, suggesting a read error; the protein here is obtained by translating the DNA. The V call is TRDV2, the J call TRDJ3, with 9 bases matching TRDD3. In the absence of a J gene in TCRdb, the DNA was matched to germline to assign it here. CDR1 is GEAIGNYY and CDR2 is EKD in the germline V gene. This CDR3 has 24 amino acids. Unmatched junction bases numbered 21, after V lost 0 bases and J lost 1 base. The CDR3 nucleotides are TGTGCCTGTGACACCGGGTCTACTACTGGGGGACACCGTGATTGGTCCTGGGACACCCGACAGATGTTTTTC. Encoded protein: CACDTGSTTGGHRDWSWDTRQMFF.

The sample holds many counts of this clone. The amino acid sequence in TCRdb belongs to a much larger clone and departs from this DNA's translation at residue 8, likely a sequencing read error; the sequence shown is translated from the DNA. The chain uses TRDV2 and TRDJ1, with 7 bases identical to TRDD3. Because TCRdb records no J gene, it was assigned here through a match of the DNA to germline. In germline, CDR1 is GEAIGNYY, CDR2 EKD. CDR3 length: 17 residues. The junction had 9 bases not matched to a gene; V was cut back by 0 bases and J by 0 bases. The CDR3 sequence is CACDTVSRIRNTDKLIF. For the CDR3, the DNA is TGTGCCTGTGACACCGTCTCCAGGATACGAAACACCGATAAACTCATCTTT.

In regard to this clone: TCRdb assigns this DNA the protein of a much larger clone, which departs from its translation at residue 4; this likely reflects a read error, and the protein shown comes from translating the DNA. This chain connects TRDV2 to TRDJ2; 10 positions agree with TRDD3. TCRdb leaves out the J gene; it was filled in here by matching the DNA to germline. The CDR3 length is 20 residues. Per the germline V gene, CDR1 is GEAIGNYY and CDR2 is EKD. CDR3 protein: CACNTLTGGSSKDLTAQLFF. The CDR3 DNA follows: TGTGCCTGTAACACCCTTACTGGGGGATCGAGCAAAGATTTGACAGCACAACTCTTCTTT.